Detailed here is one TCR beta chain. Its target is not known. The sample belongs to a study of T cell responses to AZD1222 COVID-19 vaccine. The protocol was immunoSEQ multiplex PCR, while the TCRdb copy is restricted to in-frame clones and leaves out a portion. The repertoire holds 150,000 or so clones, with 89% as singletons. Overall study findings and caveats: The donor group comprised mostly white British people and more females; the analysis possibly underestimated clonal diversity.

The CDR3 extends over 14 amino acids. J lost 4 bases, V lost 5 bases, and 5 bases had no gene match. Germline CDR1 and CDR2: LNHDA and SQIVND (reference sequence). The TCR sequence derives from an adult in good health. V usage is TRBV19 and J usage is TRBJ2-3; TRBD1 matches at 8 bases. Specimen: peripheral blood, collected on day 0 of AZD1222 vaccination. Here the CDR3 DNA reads TGTGCCAGTAGTTCCAGGGGGCAGGCAGATACGCAGTATTTT. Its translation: CASSSRGQADTQYF.